A selection of T cell receptor beta chains follows, all from one sample in a study of blood T cell repertoires in COVID-19. Sequencing was performed with immunoSEQ multiplex PCR; in TCRdb, only in-frame clones are kept and a portion is missing. The table has about 25,000 clones, around 86% seen once. Sequenced: peripheral blood. The origin of the receptors is a man between 50 and 59 years old with active COVID-19. Both conserved end residues are trimmed from each CDR3. Each record gives: CDR3 protein, clone size, V gene, J gene. Clone size is given for some rows only: seen once, a few or many times, or a class if the clone is expanded.

CDR3 protein: ASSQDQGRSYEQY
clone size: .
V gene: TRBV4-1
J gene: TRBJ2-7

CDR3 protein: ATSGTGSGRRETQY
clone size: .
V gene: TRBV24-1
J gene: TRBJ2-5

CDR3 protein: ATRDGRAGSLF
clone size: .
V gene: TRBV24-1
J gene: TRBJ2-2

CDR3 protein: ASSMYRGETQY
clone size: .
V gene: TRBV2
J gene: TRBJ2-5

CDR3 protein: ASRPQLAVGTDTQY
clone size: .
V gene: TRBV19
J gene: TRBJ2-3

CDR3 protein: ASSQVSSYEQY
clone size: .
V gene: TRBV14
J gene: TRBJ2-7

CDR3 protein: AWSTQGRGRNIQY
clone size: .
V gene: TRBV30
J gene: TRBJ2-4

CDR3 protein: ASSQFSGRGGETQY
clone size: .
V gene: TRBV3-1/TRBV3-2
J gene: TRBJ2-5

CDR3 protein: ASSPQGQGHLGELF
clone size: few
V gene: TRBV7-9
J gene: TRBJ2-2

CDR3 protein: ASSGTIQGINSPLH
clone size: once
V gene: TRBV6-1
J gene: TRBJ1-6

CDR3 protein: ASSSSLGLGTEAF
clone size: .
V gene: TRBV5-1
J gene: TRBJ1-1

CDR3 protein: ASSRRTGEETQY
clone size: .
V gene: TRBV3-1/TRBV3-2
J gene: TRBJ2-5

CDR3 protein: ASSATGSTDTQY
clone size: .
V gene: TRBV9
J gene: TRBJ2-3

CDR3 protein: ASSSKCRDRHIYEQY
clone size: .
V gene: TRBV7-7
J gene: TRBJ2-7

CDR3 protein: ASSERQGANQPQH
clone size: .
V gene: TRBV6-1
J gene: TRBJ1-5

CDR3 protein: ASSSRTSGRPTNTGELF
clone size: .
V gene: TRBV11-2
J gene: TRBJ2-2

CDR3 protein: ASSLAGPTDTQY
clone size: .
V gene: TRBV5-5
J gene: TRBJ2-3

CDR3 protein: AWFGVGRDTGELF
clone size: .
V gene: TRBV7-3
J gene: TRBJ2-2

CDR3 protein: ASSQSQGAGNEQF
clone size: .
V gene: TRBV4-3
J gene: TRBJ2-1

CDR3 protein: ASSQGTGWDEKLF
clone size: once
V gene: TRBV4-1
J gene: TRBJ1-4

CDR3 protein: ASSSGDRGRANVLT
clone size: .
V gene: TRBV5-1
J gene: TRBJ2-6

CDR3 protein: ASSKTGVGTDTQY
clone size: once
V gene: TRBV5-1
J gene: TRBJ2-3

CDR3 protein: ASSYPRGSAGELF
clone size: .
V gene: TRBV6-2/TRBV6-3
J gene: TRBJ2-2

CDR3 protein: ASSRRTVGNTIY
clone size: .
V gene: TRBV5-6
J gene: TRBJ1-3

CDR3 protein: ASSPTTDTQY
clone size: .
V gene: TRBV18
J gene: TRBJ2-3

CDR3 protein: SVVGTAAYGYT
clone size: .
V gene: TRBV29-1
J gene: TRBJ1-2

CDR3 protein: ATSRDKGQGQF
clone size: once
V gene: TRBV15
J gene: TRBJ2-1

CDR3 protein: ASSYSILSSYNEQF
clone size: .
V gene: TRBV6-2/TRBV6-3
J gene: TRBJ2-1

CDR3 protein: ASSLSGRGGELF
clone size: .
V gene: TRBV6-2/TRBV6-3
J gene: TRBJ2-2

CDR3 protein: ASSGTGWTNSPLH
clone size: .
V gene: TRBV19
J gene: TRBJ1-6

CDR3 protein: ATSRGRLAGVDEQF
clone size: .
V gene: TRBV15
J gene: TRBJ2-1

CDR3 protein: ASSDSGLAATDTQY
clone size: once
V gene: TRBV6-4
J gene: TRBJ2-3

CDR3 protein: ASSYTLLTSVGATGELF
clone size: .
V gene: TRBV6-2/TRBV6-3
J gene: TRBJ2-2

CDR3 protein: ASSLDGNTNEKLF
clone size: .
V gene: TRBV5-1
J gene: TRBJ1-4

CDR3 protein: ASSLYPRGLGNSPLH
clone size: .
V gene: TRBV4-1
J gene: TRBJ1-6

CDR3 protein: AISESGGGRPQH
clone size: .
V gene: TRBV10-3
J gene: TRBJ1-5

CDR3 protein: ASSLESWGQGYT
clone size: .
V gene: TRBV7-8
J gene: TRBJ1-2